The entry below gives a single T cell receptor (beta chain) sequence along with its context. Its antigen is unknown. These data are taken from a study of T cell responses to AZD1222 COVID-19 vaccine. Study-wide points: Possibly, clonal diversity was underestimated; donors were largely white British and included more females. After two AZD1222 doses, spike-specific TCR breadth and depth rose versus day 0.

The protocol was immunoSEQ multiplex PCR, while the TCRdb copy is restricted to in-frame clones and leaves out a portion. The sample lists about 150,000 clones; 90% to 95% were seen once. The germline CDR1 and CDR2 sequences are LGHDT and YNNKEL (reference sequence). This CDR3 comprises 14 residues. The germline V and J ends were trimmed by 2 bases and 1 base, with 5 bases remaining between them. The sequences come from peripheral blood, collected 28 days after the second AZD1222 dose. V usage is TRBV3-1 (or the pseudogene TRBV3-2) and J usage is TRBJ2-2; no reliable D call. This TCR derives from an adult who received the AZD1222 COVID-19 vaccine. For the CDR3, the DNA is TGTGCCAGCAGCCAATTCAGGAACACCGGGGAGCTGTTTTTT. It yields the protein CASSQFRNTGELFF.